This T cell receptor (beta chain) is drawn from a study of cytomegalovirus exposure and HLA in healthy donors. CDR1 and CDR2 (germline): MNHNS, SASEGT. There are 15 residues in the CDR3. J was trimmed by 8 bases and V by 7 bases; bases with no gene match: 5. Primers included in the PCR were 60 Vbeta and 13 Jbeta primers. The method was immunoSEQ multiplex PCR; TCRdb's version includes in-frame clones alone and lacks a portion of them. The table records some 170,000 clones, about 80% of them present only once. Points from the study as a whole: Reports described diagnosis of cytomegalovirus status by the classifier as highly specific and sensitive.

In the case of this clone: Its cognate antigen is unknown.

The sequence was obtained from a woman under 40 in good health and CMV-seronegative. The sequencing input was PBMCs. This chain links TRBV6-1 with TRBJ2-4, with 16 bases identical to TRBD2. CDR3 region: CASMGLAGGRDIQYF. For the CDR3, the DNA is TGTGCCAGCATGGGACTAGCGGGGGGGCGGGACATTCAGTACTTC.